The 20 T cell receptor beta chains below were found in one sample sequenced in a study of identical twins. Via MiXCR, TCRdb re-called the 5' RACE reads, giving one row per CDR3 protein. In the table there are hundreds of thousands of distinct CDR3 sequences, 10% to 15% of which are singletons. The same specimen was also included in a second study, on yellow fever vaccine responses in identical twins.

Input material: PBMCs. Receptor source: a woman between 18 and 30 years old in good health.

This chain uses TRBV6-2 or TRBV6-3 with TRBJ2-1; the match to TRBD2 covers 8 bases. This CDR3 contains 14 residues. CDR1 is MNHEY and CDR2 is SVGEGT in the germline V gene. V gave up 2 bases and J gave up 5 bases; unmatched junction bases: 2. Here the CDR3 DNA reads TGTGCCAGCAGTTACCGGGGGGGCAACAATGAGCAGTTCTTC. Its translation is CASSYRGGNNEQFF.

This clonotype was recorded many times. The chain carries TRBV5-1 and TRBJ2-3; D not certain. The CDR3 is made up of 13 amino acids. CDR1 SGHRS and CDR2 YFSETQ come from the germline V gene. Trimming took off 0 bases at V and 2 bases at J, with 4 bases between the two ends. CDR3 DNA: TGCGCCAGCAGCTTGGAACCCACAGATACGCAGTATTTT. This sequence encodes CASSLEPTDTQYF.

In this sample, this clonotype turned up once. The chain recombines TRBV5-1 with TRBJ2-7; TRBD1 matches 8 bases. CDR3 length equals 15 residues. Germline lookup yields CDR1 SGHRS and CDR2 YFSETQ. The V segment lost 4 bases and the J segment 2 bases; nucleotides outside the gene matches: 8. In nucleotides, the CDR3 is TGCGCCAGCAGCCAGGGACAGGCACTTCCCTACGAGCAGTACTTC. Its protein product is CASSQGQALPYEQYF.

The chain combines TRBV28 with TRBJ1-5; D may be TRBD1 (6 bases). Trimming pared 10 bases from V and 1 base from J, leaving 14 bases between. This CDR3 comprises 14 residues. Germline V gene data show CDR1 as MDHEN and CDR2 as SYDVKM. The CDR3 nucleotides are TGTGCCAACAGCGAGGGGGTAAGCAATCAGCCCCAGCATTTT. Translating gives CANSEGVSNQPQHF.

There are many counts of this clonotype. The rearrangement joins TRBV4-1 to TRBJ2-7; a weak D match, TRBD1 (5 bases). The CDR3 consists of 15 residues. Germline assignment: CDR1 MGHRA and CDR2 YSYEKL. V was shortened by 1 base and J by 2 bases, with 12 bases between the two germline ends. The CDR3 is CASSQVTGGAYEQYV. The CDR3 nucleotides are TGCGCCAGCAGCCAAGTTACAGGCGGTGCCTACGAGCAGTACGTC.

This clonotype showed up many times. V is TRBV10-3 and J is TRBJ2-4; TRBD1 is a possible D gene (6 bases). Germline CDR1 ENHRY, CDR2 SYGVKD. This CDR3 has 15 amino acids. Trimming removed 6 bases from V and 5 bases from J, with 17 bases in between. Written as DNA, the CDR3 is TGTGCCATCAGCGAGAAGACAGGAGGTCAAAACATTCAGTACTTC. Translation gives CAISEKTGGQNIQYF.

This clonotype appeared a few times. The chain is built from TRBV4-1 and TRBJ2-7, with D unresolved. This CDR3 contains 14 residues. CDR1 and CDR2 from the germline V gene are MGHRA and YSYEKL. Trimming took off 0 bases at V and 7 bases at J, with 13 bases between the two ends. The CDR3 DNA is TGCGCCAGCAGCCAAGATAACGTACTTGAGGAGCAGTACTTC. Protein: CASSQDNVLEEQYF.

In this sample, this clonotype turned up many times. The J gene is TRBJ2-1, the V gene TRBV20-1; weak D call: TRBD2 (7 bases). Germline V lookup: CDR1 DFQATT, CDR2 SNEGSKA (reference sequence). The V gene lost 4 bases and the J gene lost 13 bases, with 17 bases spanning the gap. The CDR3 extends over 12 amino acids. The CDR3 DNA sequence: TGCAGTGCTACTAGGGGGGAGGGCTCACAGTTCTTC. Translated, it gives CSATRGEGSQFF.

The chain joins TRBV24-1 to TRBJ2-1; 7 nucleotides align to TRBD1. The V gene's germline CDR1 is KGHDR and CDR2 SFDVKD. Trimming cost V 7 bases and J 2 bases; bases outside gene matches: 4. The CDR3 extends over 14 amino acids. The CDR3 loop reads CATSRQGPYNEQFF. Written as DNA, the CDR3 is TGTGCCACCAGCCGACAGGGACCCTACAATGAGCAGTTCTTC.

V is TRBV24-1 and J is TRBJ2-1; maybe TRBD2 (6 bases). Germline values: CDR1 KGHDR, CDR2 SFDVKD. The CDR3 loop spans 16 amino acids. V was cut by 4 bases and J by 0 bases, with 12 bases left in between. The CDR3 reads CATSDGGMRSYNEQFF. The CDR3 nucleotides read TGTGCCACCAGTGACGGGGGTATGCGCTCCTACAATGAGCAGTTCTTC.

This clonotype has a handful of counts. The CDR3 region is CAIRTDRATYEQYF. CDR3 bases: TGTGCCATCAGGACGGACAGGGCGACCTACGAGCAGTACTTC. The gene calls are TRBV10-3 and TRBJ2-7; TRBD1 matches 8 bases. V lost 6 bases, J lost 2 bases, and 6 bases stayed unmatched. There are 14 residues in the CDR3. Germline V lookup: CDR1 ENHRY, CDR2 SYGVKD.

The chain carries TRBV5-1 and TRBJ2-2; tentative D call: TRBD2 (5 bases). The CDR3 sequence is 16 residues long. Per the germline V gene, CDR1 is SGHRS and CDR2 is YFSETQ. Trimming shortened V by 3 bases and J by 1 base, and 13 bases separated the two germline ends. This chain's CDR3 is CASSSGNLVNTGELFF. The CDR3 bases are TGCGCCAGCAGCTCCGGGAATCTCGTGAACACCGGGGAGCTGTTTTTT.

This sequence joins TRBV20-1 and TRBJ2-3; 7 bases match TRBD1. V trimming: 2 bases; J trimming: 5 bases; junction bases outside the gene matches: 4. Germline-derived CDR1 and CDR2 are DFQATT and SNEGSKA (reference sequence). CDR3 size: 13 residues. CDR3 DNA: TGCAGTGCTAGAAGGGGGCCCGGAGATACGCAGTATTTT. Protein sequence: CSARRGPGDTQYF.

Only a few counts were recorded for this clonotype. The CDR3 sequence is CASSDDRGLNQPQHF. CDR3 sequence (DNA): TGTGCCAGCAGTGACGACAGGGGCCTTAATCAGCCCCAGCATTTT. The chain combines TRBV6-1 with TRBJ1-5, with TRBD1 matching over 8 bases. Germline V gene lookup returns CDR1 MNHNS and CDR2 SASEGT. V was pared by 3 bases and J by 4 bases, with 5 bases of the junction left unmatched. The CDR3 length is 15 residues.

This chain links TRBV5-1 with TRBJ2-3; D is ambiguous. CDR1 and CDR2 from the germline V gene are SGHRS and YFSETQ. The CDR3 consists of 16 residues. Trimming shortened V by 0 bases and J by 0 bases, and 11 bases separated the two germline ends. CDR3 loop: CASSLAYPGSTDTQYF. Here the CDR3 DNA reads TGCGCCAGCAGCTTGGCTTACCCCGGTAGCACAGATACGCAGTATTTT.

This clonotype was picked up many times. The V and J genes are TRBV5-1 and TRBJ1-4, with D uncertain. The CDR3 totals 15 residues. Germline lookup yields CDR1 SGHRS and CDR2 YFSETQ. V lost 1 base to trimming and J lost 0 bases, with 7 bases between them. The CDR3 sequence: CASSLRQTTNEKLFF. The CDR3 coding sequence is TGCGCCAGCAGCTTGCGACAAACAACTAATGAAAAACTGTTTTTT.

This clonotype was seen repeatedly, ten times or more. The chain combines TRBV5-6 with TRBJ2-7, with D perhaps given as TRBD1 or TRBD2 (6 bases each). V gave up 3 bases and J gave up 1 base, with 14 bases separating them. Germline CDR1 reads SGHDT; CDR2 reads YYEEEE. The CDR3 totals 15 residues. CDR3 protein: CASSYGGGWSYEQYV. DNA of the CDR3: TGTGCCAGCAGCTACGGAGGGGGTTGGTCCTACGAGCAGTACGTC.

In this sample, this clonotype turned up a few times. This chain joins TRBV25-1 and TRBJ1-3; TRBD1 might be the D (5 bases). V lost 0 bases, J lost 3 bases, and 9 bases lay in between. CDR1 and CDR2 (germline): MGHDK, SYGVNS. This CDR3 is 15 amino acids long. CDR3 sequence (DNA): TGTGCCAGCAGTGAATATGGGGCAGTTGGAAACACCATATATTTT. It codes for CASSEYGAVGNTIYF.

The CDR3 reads CASSRGTGLADTQYF. CDR3 coding DNA: TGTGCCAGCAGCAGAGGGACAGGGCTGGCAGATACGCAGTATTTT. The chain links TRBV7-9 to TRBJ2-3; 9 bases line up with TRBD1. Germline CDR1 and CDR2: SEHNR and FQNEAQ (reference sequence). V trimming: 5 bases; J trimming: 4 bases; junction bases outside the gene matches: 7. The CDR3 is 15 amino acids.

This clonotype was seen at least ten times. V gene TRBV12-3 or TRBV12-4 combines with J gene TRBJ2-5, with 7 bases fitting TRBD1. There are 14 residues in the CDR3. V shed 2 bases, J shed 1 base, and the junction held 1 base outside the gene matches. The CDR3 spells CASSLWDSQETQYF. In DNA form, the CDR3 reads TGTGCCAGCAGTTTATGGGACAGCCAAGAGACCCAGTACTTC.